These 18 T cell receptor beta chains were all obtained from the same sample, sequenced in a study of Ad26.COV2.S vaccination and SARS-CoV-2 variants. Treatment specified: roughly 20 received Ad26.COV2.S at low or high dose, single or two shots; 5 received placebo; per-sample allocation not given. It was on day 63 after the first vaccine or placebo injection that samples were taken. Profiled with immunoSEQ multiplex PCR; TCRdb holds only in-frame clones, not every one. The sample holds fewer than 900,000 clones, around 92% seen once. The source was peripheral blood, collected in a trial of Ad26.COV2.S vaccine versus placebo. These receptors all stem from a person between 18 and 60 years old who received the Ad26.COV2.S COVID-19 vaccine or a placebo.

This chain uses TRBV30 with TRBJ2-7; D uncertain. Trimming took off 2 bases at V and 2 bases at J, with 10 bases between the two ends. This CDR3 contains 13 residues. The germline V gene encodes CDR1 GTSNPN and CDR2 SVGIG (reference sequence). The CDR3 is CAWSMKQTYEQYF. The DNA of the CDR3 is TGTGCCTGGAGTATGAAGCAGACCTACGAGCAGTACTTC.

The chain couples TRBV5-1 to TRBJ2-1, with D possibly TRBD2 on 6 matching bases. This CDR3 is built from 14 residues. The germline V gene has CDR1 SGHRS and CDR2 YFSETQ. Trimming took off 4 bases at V and 12 bases at J, with 20 bases between the two ends. CDR3 residues: CASSGSESGGGQFF. The CDR3 bases are TGCGCCAGCAGCGGAAGCGAATCCGGGGGAGGGCAGTTCTTC.

The rearrangement links TRBV2 to TRBJ2-5; D remains unclear. Trimming cost V 4 bases and J 5 bases, with 14 bases left between them. The germline CDR1 and CDR2 sequences are SNHLY and FYNNEI. This CDR3 region has 14 residues. The chain's CDR3 is CASSGVTRRETQYF. DNA for the CDR3: TGTGCCAGCAGTGGTGTGACCAGACGCGAGACCCAGTACTTC.

The rearrangement uses TRBV4-3 and TRBJ1-1, with D maybe TRBD1 (5 bases). The germline CDR1 and CDR2 sequences are LGHNA and YSLEER. The CDR3 length is 16 residues. V lost 0 bases and J lost 0, with 11 bases in between. The CDR3 nucleotides are TGCGCCAGCAGCCAAGATCGGGGGACCATGAACACTGAAGCTTTCTTT. Translating gives CASSQDRGTMNTEAFF.

This chain joins TRBV30 and TRBJ1-6; 7 bases are a match to TRBD1. The CDR3 spans 16 residues. Germline V lookup: CDR1 GTSNPN, CDR2 SVGIG (reference sequence). After removal of 5 bases from V and 0 bases from J, the junction contained 7 bases not matched to a gene. CDR3: CAWDRDSSSYNSPLHF. CDR3 in DNA: TGTGCCTGGGACCGGGACAGTAGCTCCTATAATTCACCCCTCCACTTT.

The genes are TRBV20-1 and TRBJ1-5; 9 nucleotides align to TRBD1. Germline V CDR1 and CDR2: DFQATT, SNEGSKA (reference sequence). V lost 3 bases and J lost 0; bases outside the gene matches: 6. This CDR3 has 16 residues. The CDR3 DNA sequence: TGCAGTGCTAGTCCAACAGGGGGCTTTAGCAATCAGCCCCAGCATTTT. Residues: CSASPTGGFSNQPQHF.

V and J are TRBV2 and TRBJ1-1; no clear D. The CDR3 consists of 14 residues. Germline V gene data show CDR1 as SNHLY and CDR2 as FYNNEI. Between the trimmed V and J ends, which lost 5 bases and 1 base, there was a span of 11 bases. For the CDR3, the DNA is TGTGCCAGCAGTAGATTTTCGGGGAACACTGAAGCTTTCTTT. Residues: CASSRFSGNTEAFF.

This chain joins TRBV6-2 or TRBV6-3 and TRBJ2-5, with a possible D match to TRBD1 (5 bases). V was pared by 0 bases and J by 2 bases, with 13 bases between. Germline V CDR1 and CDR2: MNHEY, SVGEGT. This CDR3 contains 16 residues. The CDR3, as DNA: TGTGCCAGCAGTTACTCGATGGGGCAGATACAAGAGACCCAGTACTTC. Protein product: CASSYSMGQIQETQYF.

The rearrangement joins TRBV7-6 to TRBJ1-4; 12 bases match TRBD1. The CDR3 runs 15 residues. Germline trimming cut 5 bases from V and 7 bases from J; bases unmatched to any gene: 5. Germline V gene lookup returns CDR1 SGHVS and CDR2 FNYEAQ. CDR3 in DNA: TGTGCCAGCAGCCCGGGACAGGGGGCGAGTGAAAAACTGTTTTTT. As protein: CASSPGQGASEKLFF.

J is TRBJ1-1 and V is TRBV5-4; maybe TRBD1 (6 bases). The germline gives CDR1 SGHNT, CDR2 YYREEE (reference sequence). This CDR3 has 16 amino acids. Between the trimmed V and J ends, which lost 5 bases and 0 bases, there was a span of 17 bases. The CDR3 spells CASSPDRFAMNTEAFF. CDR3 DNA: TGTGCCAGCAGTCCAGACAGGTTTGCAATGAACACTGAAGCTTTCTTT.

The rearrangement links TRBV5-1 to TRBJ1-1; D remains ambiguous. Trimming shortened V by 0 bases and J by 6 bases, and 12 bases separated the two germline ends. The germline CDR1 and CDR2 sequences are SGHRS and YFSETQ. The CDR3 totals 14 residues. CDR3 protein: CASSLGFGSSEAFF. CDR3 DNA: TGCGCCAGCAGCTTGGGATTTGGGAGCTCTGAAGCTTTCTTT.

Only one count was recorded for this clone. The chain couples TRBV2 to TRBJ2-1, with 7 bases identical to TRBD2. CDR3 length equals 14 residues. V lost 9 bases, J lost 8 bases, and 13 bases stayed unmatched. Germline V CDR1 and CDR2: SNHLY, FYNNEI. CDR3 coding DNA: TGTGCCAGGGGGGGGGTTGCGTCTCTCTATGAGCAGTTCTTC. It encodes CARGGVASLYEQFF.

CDR3 coding DNA: TGTGCCAGCAGTCTCGGGATTTACGTCTCTGGAAACACCATATATTTT. This translates into CASSLGIYVSGNTIYF. The V call is TRBV6-2 or TRBV6-3, the J call TRBJ1-3, with D uncertain. The CDR3 covers 16 residues. Trimming removed 5 bases at V and 0 bases at J, with 14 bases between. Germline V CDR1 and CDR2: MNHEY, SVGEGT.

The rearrangement joins TRBV2 to TRBJ1-1; perhaps TRBD1 as D (5 bases). Germline V gene lookup returns CDR1 SNHLY and CDR2 FYNNEI. V was cut by 5 bases and J by 8 bases, with 9 bases left in between. This CDR3 has 11 residues. The CDR3 here is CASSRQFEAFF. The CDR3 region has the DNA TGTGCCAGCAGTCGACAGTTCGAAGCTTTCTTT.

The chain couples TRBV12-3 or TRBV12-4 to TRBJ2-7; D ambiguous. There are 13 residues in the CDR3. V gave up 5 bases and J gave up 9 bases, with 17 bases separating them. CDR3 amino acids: CASSTSPRFGQYF. DNA for the CDR3: TGTGCCAGCAGTACCTCCCCGAGGTTCGGGCAGTACTTC.

The chain couples TRBV24-1 to TRBJ2-1; 13 nucleotides align to TRBD2. CDR3 length: 16 residues. The germline gives CDR1 KGHDR, CDR2 SFDVKD. V shed 1 base, J shed 8 bases, and the junction held 4 bases outside the gene matches. CDR3 in amino acids: CATSDFPGLAGDEQFF. The CDR3 DNA reads as TGTGCCACCAGTGATTTCCCCGGACTAGCGGGAGATGAGCAGTTCTTC.

The V call is TRBV6-5, the J call TRBJ2-5; 8 bases match TRBD1. Germline lookup yields CDR1 MNHEY and CDR2 SVGAGI. The V segment lost 7 bases and the J segment 2 bases; nucleotides outside the gene matches: 9. The CDR3 covers 15 residues. DNA for the CDR3: TGTGCCAGCACTCGGGACAGGCGGACTCAAGAGACCCAGTACTTC. This translates into CASTRDRRTQETQYF.

The chain employs TRBV19 and TRBJ2-7; 10 nucleotides agree with TRBD1. Trimming removed 7 bases from V and 6 bases from J; junction bases left unmatched: 9. The CDR3 runs 14 residues. The germline CDR1 and CDR2 sequences are LNHDA and SQIVND (reference sequence). This CDR3 is CASTPRDRGGEQYF. CDR3 nucleotides: TGTGCCAGTACCCCCCGGGACAGGGGAGGCGAGCAGTACTTC.